This TCR beta chain was recorded in a study of cytomegalovirus exposure and HLA in healthy donors. Study-wide findings and caveats: The study dropped some indistinguishable V segments, TRBV6-2 and TRBV6-3 among them. Reports credit the classifier with highly specific, highly sensitive diagnosis of cytomegalovirus status. Most of the TCR beta V segments (in an earlier analysis) were productive either about 87% or about 30% of the time. Sequencing likely produced, as an artifact, a cluster of highly shared sequence variants.

The germline V gene has CDR1 SGHRS and CDR2 YFSETQ. There are 15 residues in the CDR3. The V end was cut by 2 bases, the J end by 7 bases, with 17 bases between. This clone was counted a single time. Its antigen is still unknown. 60 Vbeta and 13 Jbeta primers were used in PCR. Profiling relied on immunoSEQ multiplex PCR, and the TCRdb table lists in-frame clones only, not all of them. The sample has about 130,000 clones; around 81% are singletons. The chain recombines TRBV5-1 with TRBJ2-3, with a possible D match to TRBD2 (5 bases). The TCR was taken from a man between 18 and 29 years old in good health and CMV-seronegative. Sequencing was done on a sample of PBMCs. The CDR3 DNA is TGCGCCAGCAGCTTTAGCGTTCCGCTTAACAATACGCAGTATTTT. Protein sequence: CASSFSVPLNNTQYF.